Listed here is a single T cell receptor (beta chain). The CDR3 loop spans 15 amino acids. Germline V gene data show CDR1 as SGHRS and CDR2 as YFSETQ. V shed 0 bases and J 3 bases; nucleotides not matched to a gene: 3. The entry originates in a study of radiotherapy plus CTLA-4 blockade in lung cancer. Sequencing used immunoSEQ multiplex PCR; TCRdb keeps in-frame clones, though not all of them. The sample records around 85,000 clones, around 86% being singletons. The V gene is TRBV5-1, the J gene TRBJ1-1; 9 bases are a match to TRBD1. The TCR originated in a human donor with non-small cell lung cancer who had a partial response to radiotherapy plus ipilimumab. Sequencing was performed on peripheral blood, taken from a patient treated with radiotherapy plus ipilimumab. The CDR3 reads CASSLGDREDTEAFF. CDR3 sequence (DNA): TGCGCCAGCAGCTTGGGGGACAGGGAGGACACTGAAGCTTTCTTT.